The rows below give T cell receptor beta chains drawn from one sample of a study of blood T cells in healthy people across ages. TCRdb used MiXCR to reprocess the 5' RACE reads, holding one entry per CDR3 protein. There are more than 1.4 million distinct CDR3 sequences in the sample; around 42% occur only once, and 7.9% lies in the top ten. The sequenced sample consisted of blood. These receptors originate from a woman younger than 30 in good health. CDR3s include the opening cysteine and the closing phenylalanine or tryptophan. A D gene is named only where the DNA matches it firmly. Rows may omit the clone size; those that give it use once, few, many or a size class.

D	V	size	J	CDR3	DNA
NA	TRBV7-2	NA	TRBJ2-7	CASSSGPPEYNEQYF	TGTGCCAGCAGCTCCGGGCCCCCAGAGTACAATGAGCAGTACTTC
NA	TRBV11-2	few	TRBJ2-1	CASSLAGSYSYNEQFF	TGTGCCAGCAGCTTAGCCGGGAGTTACTCCTACAATGAGCAGTTCTTC
NA	TRBV27	NA	TRBJ2-5	CASSPYPGGGEETQYF	TGTGCCAGCAGTCCGTACCCGGGCGGTGGGGAAGAGACCCAGTACTTC
NA	TRBV6-2/TRBV6-3	few	TRBJ2-2	CASSYLAGNTGELFF	TGTGCCAGCAGTTATCTTGCAGGCAACACCGGGGAGCTGTTTTTT
TRBD2	TRBV4-2	few	TRBJ2-1	CASSRGGTGLDGNEQFF	TGTGCCAGCAGCCGGGGAGGCACCGGACTAGACGGCAATGAGCAGTTCTTC
NA	TRBV3-1	NA	TRBJ2-7	CASSQSLSQEQYF	TGTGCCAGCAGCCAATCTTTATCGCAGGAGCAGTACTTC
NA	TRBV20-1	few	TRBJ2-3	CSARETPRTSEDTQYF	TGCAGTGCTAGAGAGACGCCCAGAACGTCCGAAGATACGCAGTATTTT
TRBD2	TRBV20-1	NA	TRBJ2-3	CSASAGLAGGIDTQYF	TGCAGTGCTAGTGCCGGACTAGCGGGAGGTATAGATACGCAGTATTTT
TRBD2	TRBV7-2	NA	TRBJ2-1	CASSWASGSFYNEQFF	TGTGCCAGCAGCTGGGCTAGCGGGAGTTTCTACAATGAGCAGTTCTTC
TRBD1	TRBV5-1	few	TRBJ2-1	CASDTRGQNNEQFF	TGCGCCAGCGATACTCGGGGACAGAACAATGAGCAGTTCTTC
NA	TRBV20-1	NA	TRBJ2-3	CSAPRDLTDTQYF	TGCAGTGCCCCCCGGGACCTCACAGATACGCAGTATTTT
NA	TRBV27	NA	TRBJ1-2	CASSQGLGGYTF	TGTGCCAGCAGTCAGGGACTGGGTGGCTACACCTTC
TRBD2	TRBV5-1	NA	TRBJ2-3	CASSLKFSGSSTGTDTQYF	TGCGCCAGCAGCTTGAAATTCAGCGGGAGTTCAACCGGCACAGATACGCAGTATTTT
TRBD2	TRBV12-3/TRBV12-4	NA	TRBJ2-3	CACSHSGLGTDTQYF	TGTGCCTGCAGTCATAGCGGGTTAGGCACAGATACGCAGTATTTT
NA	TRBV18	NA	TRBJ1-5	CASSPDGNNQPQHF	TGTGCCAGCTCACCGGACGGAAACAATCAGCCCCAGCATTTT
NA	TRBV4-2	NA	TRBJ2-1	CDSSQEGETEQFF	TGTGACAGCAGCCAAGAGGGGGAGACTGAGCAGTTCTTC
NA	TRBV6-5	NA	TRBJ1-2	CASSSSSGANYGYTF	NA